These T cell receptor beta chains were read from a single sample in a study of blood T cell repertoires in COVID-19. Profiled with immunoSEQ multiplex PCR; TCRdb holds only in-frame clones, not every one. The data hold around 260,000 clones, with 80% to 90% observed a single time. The specimen was peripheral blood. These TCRs come from a man in his 60s with acute or convalescent COVID-19. Each CDR3 is given with its conserved first and last residue. Each record gives: D gene, J gene, clone size, V gene, CDR3 DNA, CDR3 protein. A D gene is named only where the DNA matches it firmly. Clone size, where shown, is once, few, many, or a class for clones that have expanded.

d_call: TRBD2; j_call: TRBJ2-5; clone_size: -; v_call: TRBV6-2/TRBV6-3; cdr3_nt: TGTGCCAGCAGTTACGGCCTAGCGGGAGTGTTTGGGGAGACCCAGTACTTC; cdr3_aa: CASSYGLAGVFGETQYF
d_call: -; j_call: TRBJ2-7; clone_size: -; v_call: TRBV6-2/TRBV6-3; cdr3_nt: TGTGCCAGCAGTTACGCGCGAGGAGCCTACGAGCAGTACTTC; cdr3_aa: CASSYARGAYEQYF
d_call: TRBD2; j_call: TRBJ2-3; clone_size: once; v_call: TRBV5-4; cdr3_nt: TGTGCCAGCAGCGAGGCGGGGGGGCGCACAGATACGCAGTATTTT; cdr3_aa: CASSEAGGRTDTQYF
d_call: TRBD2; j_call: TRBJ2-1; clone_size: -; v_call: TRBV4-1; cdr3_nt: TGCGCCAGCAGCCAAGATATGGCTAGCGGGGAGGATGAGCAGTTCTTC; cdr3_aa: CASSQDMASGEDEQFF
d_call: -; j_call: TRBJ2-7; clone_size: -; v_call: TRBV29-1; cdr3_nt: TGCAGCGTTGAAGGCAGGGGCACCCCCTACGAGCAGTACTTC; cdr3_aa: CSVEGRGTPYEQYF
d_call: -; j_call: TRBJ2-4; clone_size: -; v_call: TRBV4-1; cdr3_nt: TGCGCCAGCAGCCCCTCGAAGGGGCCCCCCGGAAACATTCAGTACTTC; cdr3_aa: CASSPSKGPPGNIQYF
d_call: TRBD1; j_call: TRBJ2-3; clone_size: -; v_call: TRBV19; cdr3_nt: TGTGCCAGTAGACTGACAGGGGAGAAGAGCACAGATACGCAGTATTTT; cdr3_aa: CASRLTGEKSTDTQYF
d_call: -; j_call: TRBJ1-2; clone_size: few; v_call: TRBV12-3/TRBV12-4; cdr3_nt: TGTGCCAGCAGTTTAGAGGAGGGAATTGGCTACACCTTC; cdr3_aa: CASSLEEGIGYTF
d_call: -; j_call: TRBJ2-7; clone_size: -; v_call: TRBV7-2; cdr3_nt: TGTGCCAGCAGCTTTGGCCAAATAGGGGTTCACGATTCCTACGAGCAGTACTTC; cdr3_aa: CASSFGQIGVHDSYEQYF
d_call: -; j_call: TRBJ2-7; clone_size: once; v_call: TRBV4-1; cdr3_nt: TGCGCCAGCAGCCAAGGGGGGGTAGGGCCCTACGAGCAGTACTTC; cdr3_aa: CASSQGGVGPYEQYF
d_call: TRBD2; j_call: TRBJ2-3; clone_size: -; v_call: TRBV6-4; cdr3_nt: TGTGCCAGCAGTGACTCGCCCACTAGCGGGAGTTCAGATACGCAGTATTTT; cdr3_aa: CASSDSPTSGSSDTQYF
d_call: -; j_call: TRBJ2-2; clone_size: -; v_call: TRBV19; cdr3_nt: TGTGCCAGTAGTATTCGGGTCGGTTCCCTTGGCGGGGAGCTGTTTTTT; cdr3_aa: CASSIRVGSLGGELFF
d_call: TRBD1; j_call: TRBJ1-4; clone_size: once; v_call: TRBV18; cdr3_nt: TGTGCCAGCTCACCACCTAACAGGGGCAGGGATGAAAAACTGTTTTTT; cdr3_aa: CASSPPNRGRDEKLFF
d_call: TRBD1; j_call: TRBJ2-7; clone_size: -; v_call: TRBV7-9; cdr3_nt: TGTGCCAGCAGCTTATCGACAGGGGTCGAGCAGTACTTC; cdr3_aa: CASSLSTGVEQYF
d_call: -; j_call: TRBJ1-5; clone_size: -; v_call: TRBV19; cdr3_nt: TGTGCCAGTAGTATCGGTCGGGTTGGAGGCAATCAGCCCCAGCATTTT; cdr3_aa: CASSIGRVGGNQPQHF
d_call: -; j_call: TRBJ1-1; clone_size: -; v_call: TRBV20-1; cdr3_nt: TGCAGTGCTAGAGGCCCCCTAGGAGCTTTCTTT; cdr3_aa: CSARGPLGAFF
d_call: -; j_call: TRBJ1-1; clone_size: -; v_call: TRBV4-1; cdr3_nt: TGCGCCAGCAGCCAAGCTGGAGAGAACACTGAAGCTTTCTTT; cdr3_aa: CASSQAGENTEAFF
d_call: TRBD2; j_call: TRBJ2-5; clone_size: -; v_call: TRBV6-2/TRBV6-3; cdr3_nt: TGTGCCAGCAGTTACTCTGGAAGGGGACTAGCGGGGGCACAAGAGACCCAGTACTTC; cdr3_aa: CASSYSGRGLAGAQETQYF
d_call: TRBD2; j_call: TRBJ2-7; clone_size: -; v_call: TRBV19; cdr3_nt: TGTGCCAGTAGTGGACTAGCGGGGGGGTCCTACGAGCAGTACTTC; cdr3_aa: CASSGLAGGSYEQYF
d_call: TRBD2; j_call: TRBJ2-1; clone_size: -; v_call: TRBV4-3; cdr3_nt: TGCGCCAGCAGCCAAGAGAGAATCTCGGGGGGTAGTGAGCAGTTCTTC; cdr3_aa: CASSQERISGGSEQFF
d_call: TRBD2; j_call: TRBJ2-1; clone_size: -; v_call: TRBV19; cdr3_nt: TGTGCCACCCAACCCGGGGGGGGGACCTATACCTACAATGAGCAGTTCTTC; cdr3_aa: CATQPGGGTYTYNEQFF
d_call: -; j_call: TRBJ1-3; clone_size: -; v_call: TRBV6-5; cdr3_nt: TGTGCCAGCAGTTTCACAGGGAGCTCTGGAAACACCATATATTTT; cdr3_aa: CASSFTGSSGNTIYF
d_call: TRBD1; j_call: TRBJ2-2; clone_size: -; v_call: TRBV29-1; cdr3_nt: TGCAGCGTTTACTCCGGGACAGGCACCGGGGAGCTGTTTTTT; cdr3_aa: CSVYSGTGTGELFF
d_call: TRBD1; j_call: TRBJ2-2; clone_size: -; v_call: TRBV4-1; cdr3_nt: TGCGCCAGCAGCCAAGGGCAGGGGGCCGTCGGGGAGCTGTTTTTT; cdr3_aa: CASSQGQGAVGELFF
d_call: -; j_call: TRBJ1-2; clone_size: -; v_call: TRBV7-8; cdr3_nt: TGTGCCAGCAGCTTACGTCTCCGGGGGAACTATGGCTACACCTTC; cdr3_aa: CASSLRLRGNYGYTF
d_call: -; j_call: TRBJ1-2; clone_size: -; v_call: TRBV6-5; cdr3_nt: TGTGCCAGCAGTTACCCAGGGACTGGTGGCTACACCTTC; cdr3_aa: CASSYPGTGGYTF
d_call: -; j_call: TRBJ2-1; clone_size: -; v_call: TRBV28; cdr3_nt: TGTGCCAGCAGTTTAACCACAGGCATTTTACGGCCTCGCAATGAGCAGTTCTTC; cdr3_aa: CASSLTTGILRPRNEQFF
d_call: TRBD2; j_call: TRBJ2-5; clone_size: -; v_call: TRBV7-2; cdr3_nt: TGTGCCAGCAGCTTAGCGGGGGGGTGGGAGACCCAGTACTTC; cdr3_aa: CASSLAGGWETQYF
d_call: TRBD1; j_call: TRBJ2-1; clone_size: -; v_call: TRBV7-9; cdr3_nt: TGTGCCAGCGGGACAGGGAACAATGAGCAGTTCTTC; cdr3_aa: CASGTGNNEQFF
d_call: -; j_call: TRBJ1-1; clone_size: -; v_call: TRBV28; cdr3_nt: TGTGCCAGCAGTCTCCTAGGAGGGAACACTGAAGCTTTCTTT; cdr3_aa: CASSLLGGNTEAFF
d_call: TRBD1; j_call: TRBJ2-2; clone_size: few; v_call: TRBV5-5; cdr3_nt: TGTGCCAGCAGCTCCGAGGGGACAGGTTCGGCCGGGGAGCTGTTTTTT; cdr3_aa: CASSSEGTGSAGELFF
d_call: TRBD1; j_call: TRBJ2-7; clone_size: -; v_call: TRBV28; cdr3_nt: TGTGCCAGCAGTTTACCCCAGGGGGTCCCCTACGAGCAGTACTTC; cdr3_aa: CASSLPQGVPYEQYF
d_call: TRBD2; j_call: TRBJ2-1; clone_size: -; v_call: TRBV25-1; cdr3_nt: TGTGCCAGCAGTAGAAGCGGGGGGAACAATGAGCAGTTCTTC; cdr3_aa: CASSRSGGNNEQFF
d_call: TRBD2; j_call: TRBJ2-1; clone_size: -; v_call: TRBV19; cdr3_nt: TGTGCCAGTAGTCAGGCGATAGCGAGCGGGGGTGGGAATGAGCAGTTCTTC; cdr3_aa: CASSQAIASGGGNEQFF
d_call: -; j_call: TRBJ1-6; clone_size: -; v_call: TRBV5-1; cdr3_nt: TGCGCCAGCAGCTTGGCAGGATTCTCACCCCTCCACTTT; cdr3_aa: CASSLAGFSPLHF
d_call: -; j_call: TRBJ2-2; clone_size: -; v_call: TRBV5-6; cdr3_nt: TGTGCCAGCAGCTTTGGCAGGGCCACCGGGGAGCTGTTTTTT; cdr3_aa: CASSFGRATGELFF
d_call: -; j_call: TRBJ1-2; clone_size: -; v_call: TRBV29-1; cdr3_nt: TGCAGCGCAAAAGTTTTCAGCTATGGCTACACCTTC; cdr3_aa: CSAKVFSYGYTF
d_call: -; j_call: TRBJ2-5; clone_size: -; v_call: TRBV6-5; cdr3_nt: TGTGCCAGCAGACAGCAACAAGAGACCCAGTACTTC; cdr3_aa: CASRQQQETQYF
d_call: -; j_call: TRBJ1-1; clone_size: few; v_call: TRBV28; cdr3_nt: TGTGCCAGCAGTCGTATCCCACCAGACACTGAAGCTTTCTTT; cdr3_aa: CASSRIPPDTEAFF
d_call: TRBD1; j_call: TRBJ2-3; clone_size: -; v_call: TRBV7-3; cdr3_nt: TGTGCCAGCAGCTACCGGGACAGGGCCACAGATACGCAGTATTTT; cdr3_aa: CASSYRDRATDTQYF
d_call: -; j_call: TRBJ1-2; clone_size: -; v_call: TRBV5-8; cdr3_nt: TGTGCCAGCAGCTTTACGGCGGTCCACTACACCTTC; cdr3_aa: CASSFTAVHYTF